One and the same sample provided the 16 T cell receptor beta chains below, sequenced in a study of shared T cell receptors in the human thymus. The protocol was immunoSEQ multiplex PCR, while the TCRdb copy is restricted to in-frame clones and leaves out a portion. The sample lists 640,000 or so clones; approximately 87% were seen once. A further study also used this sample, focusing on human thymus T cells.

Input material: thymocytes. The receptor source for this set is a boy under two years old with a congenital heart defect.

J is TRBJ2-2 and V is TRBV4-2; D possibly corresponds to TRBD1 (5 bases). The ends were cut back, 2 bases at V and 2 bases at J, with 18 bases in the middle. Germline CDR1 LGHNA, CDR2 YNFKEQ. The CDR3 contains 18 residues. CDR3 nucleotides: TGTGCCAGCAGCCAACTCGCCTCTTCCAGGGTAAACACCGGGGAGCTGTTTTTT. Translating gives CASSQLASSRVNTGELFF.

The chain combines TRBV7-9 with TRBJ2-7; D call uncertain. There are 12 residues in the CDR3. V shed 2 bases and J shed 4 bases, with 6 bases lying between them. Germline V gene lookup returns CDR1 SEHNR and CDR2 FQNEAQ (reference sequence). CDR3: CASSLICYEQYF. CDR3 nucleotide sequence: TGTGCCAGCAGCTTAATCTGTTACGAGCAGTACTTC.

The chain uses TRBV10-2 and TRBJ2-7; 9 nucleotides match TRBD2. The V segment lost 4 bases and the J segment 1 base; nucleotides outside the gene matches: 5. The CDR3 loop spans 15 amino acids. Germline V gives CDR1 WSHSY, CDR2 SAAADI. CDR3 amino acids: CASSVASGVSYEQYF. The CDR3 bases are TGCGCCAGCAGTGTCGCTAGCGGGGTTTCCTACGAGCAGTACTTC.

The V call is TRBV28, the J call TRBJ2-5, with 7 bases aligning to TRBD1. From germline, CDR1 is MDHEN and CDR2 SYDVKM. The V gene end was trimmed by 5 bases and the J gene end by 4 bases; junction bases not matched to a gene: 7. This CDR3 has 14 residues. The CDR3 region is CASSRTGGPETQYF. CDR3 in DNA: TGTGCCAGCAGTCGGACAGGTGGCCCAGAGACCCAGTACTTC. The full variable domain, its missing parts supplied by reference TRBV28 and TRBJ2-5, is DVKVTQSSRYLVKRTGEKVFLECVQDMDHENMFWYRQDPGLGLRLIYFSYDVKMKEKGDIPEGYSVSREKKERFSLILESASTNQTSMYLCASSRTGGPETQYFGPGTRLLVL.

Only one count was recorded for this clone. The V gene is TRBV5-6, the J gene TRBJ2-4; 7 bases are shared with TRBD1. CDR1 and CDR2 (germline): SGHDT, YYEEEE. This CDR3 comprises 18 residues. V was clipped by 0 bases and J by 3 bases; unmatched bases: 12. CDR3 sequence (DNA): TGTGCCAGCAGCTTGGGCCCGGGACAGCCGATATACAAAAACATTCAGTACTTC. It translates to CASSLGPGQPIYKNIQYF.

This sequence joins TRBV9 and TRBJ2-5, with 13 bases aligning to TRBD2. After removal of 0 bases from V and 4 bases from J, the junction contained 15 bases not matched to a gene. The CDR3 covers 20 residues. CDR1 and CDR2 (germline): SGDLS, YYNGEE. CDR3 loop: CASSVADVDGLAGERETQYF. For the CDR3, the DNA is TGTGCCAGCAGCGTAGCTGATGTCGACGGACTAGCGGGAGAACGAGAGACCCAGTACTTC.

The chain links TRBV30 to TRBJ1-2, with 10 bases fitting TRBD1. Trimming at V came to 6 bases and at J to 5 bases, leaving 9 bases not matched to a gene. From germline, CDR1 is GTSNPN and CDR2 SVGIG (reference sequence). CDR3 length: 14 amino acids. The CDR3, as DNA: TGTGCCTGTTACCGGGACAGGGGCTATTATGGCTACACCTTC. This encodes CACYRDRGYYGYTF.

The J gene is TRBJ2-3, the V gene TRBV5-1; a possible D gene is TRBD2 (6 bases). Trimming took off 4 bases at V and 1 base at J, with 10 bases between the two ends. Germline V gene lookup returns CDR1 SGHRS and CDR2 YFSETQ. This CDR3 comprises 14 residues. The CDR3 bases are TGCGCCAGCAGCCCGACTAGACGCACAGATACGCAGTATTTT. The encoded protein is CASSPTRRTDTQYF. Variable domain in full (rest from reference TRBV5-1 and TRBJ2-3): KAGVTQTPRYLIKTRGQQVTLSCSPISGHRSVSWYQQTPGQGLQFLFEYFSETQRNKGNFPGRFSGRQFSNSRSEMNVSTLELGDSALYLCASSPTRRTDTQYFGPGTRLTVL.

The chain uses TRBV18 and TRBJ2-1; 9 bases are a match to TRBD2. The germline V gene encodes CDR1 KGHSH and CDR2 LQKENI. The CDR3 loop spans 16 amino acids. V shed 1 base and J 1 base; nucleotides not matched to a gene: 2. CDR3 amino acids: CASSPLAGASYNEQFF. DNA for the CDR3: TGTGCCAGCTCACCACTAGCGGGAGCTTCCTACAATGAGCAGTTCTTC. Looking up the rest from reference TRBV18 and TRBJ2-1 gives the full variable domain: NAGVMQNPRHLVRRRGQEARLRCSPMKGHSHVYWYRQLPEEGLKFMVYLQKENIIDESGMPKERFSAEFPKEGPSILRIQQVVRGDSAAYFCASSPLAGASYNEQFFGPGTRLTVL.

A note on this clone: The limits of the CDR3 on the DNA are not certain, so only TCRdb's listed CDR3 is given. The V gene is TRBV5-1, the J gene TRBJ2-5; TRBD2 was called by the table and not checked on the DNA. The CDR3 comprises 16 residues, both ends counted. CDR1 SGHRS and CDR2 YFSETQ come from the germline V gene. The CDR3 reads CASSSSSGGGGETQYF.

The gene calls are TRBV5-1 and TRBJ2-1; the match to TRBD2 covers 9 bases. V was pared by 2 bases and J by 2 bases, with 2 bases of the junction left unmatched. The germline CDR1 and CDR2 sequences are SGHRS and YFSETQ. CDR3 length equals 15 residues. CDR3 nucleotide sequence: TGCGCCAGCAGCTTTAGCGGGAGCCCCTACAATGAGCAGTTCTTC. Its translation is CASSFSGSPYNEQFF. Combining the CDR3 with reference TRBV5-1 and TRBJ2-1 gives the whole variable domain KAGVTQTPRYLIKTRGQQVTLSCSPISGHRSVSWYQQTPGQGLQFLFEYFSETQRNKGNFPGRFSGRQFSNSRSEMNVSTLELGDSALYLCASSFSGSPYNEQFFGPGTRLTVL.

This chain links TRBV28 with TRBJ2-7, with 9 bases that match TRBD1. The CDR3 has 12 residues. V gave up 10 bases and J gave up 4 bases; unmatched junction bases: 5. Per germline, CDR1 MDHEN and CDR2 SYDVKM. The CDR3, as DNA: TGTGCCACCCGGGACAGGGAATACGAGCAGTACTTC. This sequence encodes CATRDREYEQYF. Variable domain in full (rest from reference TRBV28 and TRBJ2-7): DVKVTQSSRYLVKRTGEKVFLECVQDMDHENMFWYRQDPGLGLRLIYFSYDVKMKEKGDIPEGYSVSREKKERFSLILESASTNQTSMYLCATRDREYEQYFGPGTRLTVT.

This clone was counted a single time. The CDR3 sequence is CSARFIDTIYF. CDR3 DNA: TGCAGTGCTAGATTTATAGACACCATATATTTT. The chain links TRBV20-1 to TRBJ1-3; D uncertain. V lost 2 bases, J lost 8 bases, and 7 bases lay in between. Germline V gene lookup returns CDR1 DFQATT and CDR2 SNEGSKA (reference sequence). The CDR3 length is 11 residues.

This clone was found a few times. This chain uses TRBV5-5 with TRBJ1-5; D uncertain. CDR1 is SGHKS, CDR2 YYEKEE, per germline (reference sequence). The CDR3 loop spans 13 amino acids. V was shortened by 4 bases and J by 6 bases, with 11 bases between the two germline ends. The CDR3, as DNA: TGTGCCAGCAGCCCCCTGCGTGGTCAGCCCCAGCATTTT. Translated, it gives CASSPLRGQPQHF.

The gene calls are TRBV7-2 and TRBJ2-7; 8 bases are shared with TRBD1. The CDR3 covers 16 residues. V gave up 7 bases and J gave up 2 bases; unmatched junction bases: 13. The germline V gene has CDR1 SGHTA and CDR2 FQGNSA. CDR3 protein: CASTPSDTGGPYEQYF. The CDR3 DNA reads as TGTGCCAGCACCCCATCGGACACAGGGGGACCCTACGAGCAGTACTTC.

In DNA form, the CDR3 reads TGTGCCAGCAGCTTGCGGACAACTAATCAGCCCCAGCATTTT. Protein product: CASSLRTTNQPQHF. The chain links TRBV5-6 to TRBJ1-5; possibly TRBD1 for D (5 bases). Deletions cut 1 base from V and 4 bases from J, with 9 bases between. CDR1 is SGHDT and CDR2 is YYEEEE in the germline V gene. The CDR3 consists of 14 residues.